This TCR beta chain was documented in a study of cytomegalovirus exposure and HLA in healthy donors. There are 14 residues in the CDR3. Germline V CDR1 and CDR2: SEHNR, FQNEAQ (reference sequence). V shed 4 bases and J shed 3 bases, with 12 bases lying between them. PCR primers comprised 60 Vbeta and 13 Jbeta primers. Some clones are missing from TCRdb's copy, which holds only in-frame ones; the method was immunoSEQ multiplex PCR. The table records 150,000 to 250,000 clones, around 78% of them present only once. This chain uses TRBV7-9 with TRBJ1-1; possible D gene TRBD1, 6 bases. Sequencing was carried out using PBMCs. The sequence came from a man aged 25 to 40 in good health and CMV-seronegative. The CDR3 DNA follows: TGTGCCAGCAGCTATCTCGGGGGGCACACTGAAGCTTTCTTT. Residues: CASSYLGGHTEAFF.